These T cell receptor beta chains were read from a single sample in a study of glioma-infiltrating T cells. TCRdb fed the multiplex PCR reads into MiXCR, producing one record per CDR3 protein. The sample shows fewer than 500,000 distinct CDR3 sequences, about two fifths of them seen only once. Sequencing was done on a sample of glioma tissue, nonneoplastic brain tissue, or PBMCs (not recorded which). Source of these receptors: a human donor with low-grade glioma or glioblastoma, undergoing nonglioma brain surgery, or in good health (not recorded which). CDR3s include the opening cysteine and the closing phenylalanine or tryptophan. A D gene is named only where the DNA matches it firmly. Size tells how often a clone was seen (once, few, many) or the class of an expanded clone, and some rows leave it out.

d_call	v_call	clone_size	j_call	cdr3_aa	cdr3_nt
-	TRBV24-1	few	TRBJ2-1	CATSDWGQANEQFF	TGTGCCACCAGTGACTGGGGTCAAGCGAATGAGCAGTTCTTC
-	TRBV2	-	TRBJ2-7	CASIRGKEQYF	TGTGCCAGCATCCGGGGTAAAGAGCAGTACTTC
-	TRBV28	few	TRBJ1-4	CASQARDEKLFF	TGTGCCAGCCAAGCCCGTGACGAAAAACTGTTTTTT
TRBD2	TRBV20-1	-	TRBJ2-7	CSARDIRTSDYEQYF	TGCAGTGCTAGAGATATCAGGACTAGCGACTACGAGCAGTACTTC
-	TRBV6-2/TRBV6-3	many	TRBJ2-3	CASSYLQDTDTQYF	TGTGCCAGCAGTTACCTGCAGGACACAGATACGCAGTATTTT
-	TRBV20-1	many	TRBJ1-1	CSADQGDNTEAFF	TGCAGTGCAGATCAGGGTGACAACACTGAAGCTTTCTTT
-	TRBV24-1	few	TRBJ2-5	CATAAGLDKGETQYF	TGTGCCACCGCCGCGGGACTCGACAAGGGAGAGACCCAGTACTTC
TRBD1	TRBV6-1	many	TRBJ2-3	CASRSDRATDTQYF	TGTGCCAGCAGGTCGGACAGGGCGACAGATACGCAGTATTTT
-	TRBV20-1	-	TRBJ1-5	CSARARVGQPQHF	TGCAGTGCTAGAGCAAGGGTTGGGCAGCCCCAGCATTTT
TRBD1	TRBV4-2	-	TRBJ1-1	CASSQSQGGTNTEAFF	TGTGCCAGCAGCCAATCACAGGGGGGCACGAACACTGAAGCTTTCTTT
TRBD2	TRBV7-2	-	TRBJ2-3	CASCLAEHTDTQYF	TGTGCCAGCTGCCTAGCGGAGCACACAGATACGCAGTATTTT